The rows below give T cell receptor beta chains drawn from one sample of a study of identical twins. MiXCR, run by TCRdb on the 5' RACE reads, gives a single entry per CDR3 protein. This sample has 1.5 million to 2 million distinct CDR3 sequences; roughly 35% occur once, and the top ten carry 0.25% to 0.3%. Sequencing used cord blood. All receptors come from a newborn girl in good health. Both conserved end residues are part of each CDR3. Fields, in order: V gene, J gene, clone size, D gene, CDR3 protein, CDR3 DNA. A D gene is named only where the DNA matches it firmly. Only some rows state a clone size, as once, few, many or a class for expanded clones.

v_gene: TRBV2
j_gene: TRBJ1-4
abundance: -
d_gene: -
CDR3aa: CASSLLQATNEKLFF
CDR3nt: TGTGCCAGCAGCTTGTTACAGGCAACTAATGAAAAACTGTTTTTT

v_gene: TRBV14
j_gene: TRBJ2-7
abundance: -
d_gene: -
CDR3aa: CASSEGGSYNEQYF
CDR3nt: TGTGCCAGCAGCGAAGGGGGGTCCTACAATGAGCAGTACTTC

v_gene: TRBV28
j_gene: TRBJ1-4
abundance: -
d_gene: TRBD1
CDR3aa: CASSSLDRGRANEKLFF
CDR3nt: TGTGCCAGCAGTTCCCTGGACAGGGGGCGAGCTAATGAAAAACTGTTTTTT

v_gene: TRBV10-3
j_gene: TRBJ2-5
abundance: few
d_gene: -
CDR3aa: CAIGREEETQYF
CDR3nt: TGTGCCATAGGACGCGAGGAAGAGACCCAGTACTTC

v_gene: TRBV6-7
j_gene: TRBJ1-5
abundance: -
d_gene: -
CDR3aa: CASSYLQPQHF
CDR3nt: TGTGCCAGCAGTTATTTGCAGCCCCAGCATTTT

v_gene: TRBV5-8
j_gene: TRBJ2-3
abundance: -
d_gene: -
CDR3aa: CASRTGTLTDTQYF
CDR3nt: TGTGCCAGCAGGACCGGGACTCTCACAGATACGCAGTATTTT

v_gene: TRBV20-1
j_gene: TRBJ1-1
abundance: -
d_gene: -
CDR3aa: CSARRGGMNTGAFF
CDR3nt: TGCAGTGCTAGACGGGGGGGCATGAACACTGGAGCTTTCTTT

v_gene: TRBV29-1
j_gene: TRBJ2-7
abundance: -
d_gene: -
CDR3aa: CSGAGVASSYEQYF
CDR3nt: TGCAGCGGCGCTGGGGTGGCATCTTCCTACGAGCAGTACTTC

v_gene: TRBV20-1
j_gene: TRBJ2-1
abundance: -
d_gene: TRBD1
CDR3aa: CSATLPRTGGGNEQFF
CDR3nt: TGCAGTGCTACTCTTCCTAGGACAGGGGGAGGAAATGAGCAGTTCTTC

v_gene: TRBV20-1
j_gene: TRBJ2-3
abundance: few
d_gene: TRBD2
CDR3aa: CSPGTSSPGAQYF
CDR3nt: TGCAGTCCCGGGACTAGCAGCCCTGGGGCGCAGTATTTT

v_gene: TRBV7-2
j_gene: TRBJ2-3
abundance: many
d_gene: -
CDR3aa: CASSFLGTKPHTQYF
CDR3nt: TGTGCCAGCAGCTTTTTGGGGACAAAGCCTCATACGCAGTATTTT

v_gene: TRBV5-5
j_gene: TRBJ1-3
abundance: -
d_gene: -
CDR3aa: CASSFEGNTIYF
CDR3nt: TGTGCCAGCAGCTTTGAGGGAAACACCATATATTTT

v_gene: TRBV12-3/TRBV12-4
j_gene: TRBJ2-1
abundance: few
d_gene: -
CDR3aa: CASRSRGSSYNEQFF
CDR3nt: TGTGCCAGCAGATCACGGGGAAGCTCCTACAATGAGCAGTTCTTC

v_gene: TRBV6-6
j_gene: TRBJ2-1
abundance: few
d_gene: -
CDR3aa: CASGADSYNEQFF
CDR3nt: TGTGCCAGCGGGGCAGACTCCTACAATGAGCAGTTCTTC